This T cell receptor (beta chain) was documented in a study of T cells after yellow fever vaccination. Unmatched junction bases numbered 5, after V lost 0 bases and J lost 7 bases. The length of the CDR3 is 15 residues. Germline V lookup: CDR1 MGHRA, CDR2 YSYEKL. A few counts support this clonotype. Via MiXCR, TCRdb re-called the 5' RACE reads, giving one row per CDR3 protein. The sample shows a few hundred thousand distinct CDR3 sequences, almost 4% of them seen only once. This sample comprised PBMCs, obtained 5 days after the yellow fever booster vaccination. The gene calls are TRBV4-1 and TRBJ2-4; 8 bases match TRBD1. This clonotype originated in a man aged 18 to 29 who received the YFV17D yellow fever vaccine. CDR3 protein: CASSQETDRANIQYF. As DNA, the CDR3 is TGCGCCAGCAGCCAAGAGACGGACAGGGCCAACATTCAGTACTTC.